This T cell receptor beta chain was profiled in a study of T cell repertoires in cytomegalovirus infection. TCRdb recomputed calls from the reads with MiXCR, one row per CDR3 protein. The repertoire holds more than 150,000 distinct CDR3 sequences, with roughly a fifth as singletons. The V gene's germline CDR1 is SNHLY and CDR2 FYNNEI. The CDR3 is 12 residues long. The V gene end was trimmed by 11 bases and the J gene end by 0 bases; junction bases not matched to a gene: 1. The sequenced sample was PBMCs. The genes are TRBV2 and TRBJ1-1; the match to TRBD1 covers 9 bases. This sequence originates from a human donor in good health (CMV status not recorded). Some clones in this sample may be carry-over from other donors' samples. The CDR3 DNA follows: TGTGCCGGACAGGGGATGAACACTGAAGCTTTCTTT. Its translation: CAGQGMNTEAFF.